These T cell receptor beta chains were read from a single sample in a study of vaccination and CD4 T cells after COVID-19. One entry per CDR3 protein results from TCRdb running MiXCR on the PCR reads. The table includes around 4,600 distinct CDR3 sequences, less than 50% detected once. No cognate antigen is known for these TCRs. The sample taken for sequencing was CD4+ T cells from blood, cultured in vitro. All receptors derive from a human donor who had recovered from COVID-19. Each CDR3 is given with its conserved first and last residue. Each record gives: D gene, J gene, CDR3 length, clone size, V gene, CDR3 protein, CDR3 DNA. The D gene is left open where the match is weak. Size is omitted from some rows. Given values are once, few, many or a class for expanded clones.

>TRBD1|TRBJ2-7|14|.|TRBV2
CATKGQLATGEQYF
TGTGCCACCAAGGGACAGCTGGCTACCGGCGAGCAGTACTTC
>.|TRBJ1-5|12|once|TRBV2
CASSEESQPQHF
TGTGCCAGCAGTGAGGAAAGTCAGCCCCAGCATTTT
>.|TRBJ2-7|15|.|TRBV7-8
CASSSPGRRTYEQYF
TGTGCCAGCAGCTCACCGGGACGGCGGACCTACGAGCAGTACTTC
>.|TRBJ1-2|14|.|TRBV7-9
CASSLGVSGIGYTF
TGTGCCAGCAGCTTAGGGGTGTCGGGGATCGGCTACACCTTC
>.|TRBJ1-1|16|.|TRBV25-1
CASSEFETGGNTEAFF
TGTGCCAGCAGTGAATTCGAAACAGGAGGGAACACTGAAGCTTTCTTT
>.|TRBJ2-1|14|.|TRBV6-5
CASSYTSRFGEQFF
TGTGCCAGCAGTTACACTAGCCGGTTCGGCGAGCAGTTCTTC
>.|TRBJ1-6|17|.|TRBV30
CAWSRRLDTYSNSPLHF
TGTGCCTGGAGCCGAAGGCTGGACACATATTCAAATTCACCCCTCCACTTT
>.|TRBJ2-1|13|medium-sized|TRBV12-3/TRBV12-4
CASSLASYNEQFF
TGTGCCAGCAGTTTAGCTAGCTACAATGAGCAGTTCTTC
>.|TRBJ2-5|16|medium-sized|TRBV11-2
CASSRAPGAAQETQYF
TGTGCCAGCAGCCGAGCCCCCGGGGCGGCACAAGAGACCCAGTACTTC
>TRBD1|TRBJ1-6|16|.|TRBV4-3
CASSQVLTGGNSPLHF
TGCGCCAGCAGCCAAGTCTTGACAGGGGGCAATTCACCCCTCCACTTT
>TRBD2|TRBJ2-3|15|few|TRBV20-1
CSARSLAGAADTQYF
TGCAGTGCTAGAAGTCTAGCGGGAGCGGCAGATACGCAGTATTTT
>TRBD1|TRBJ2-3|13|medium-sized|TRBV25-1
CASSASQGYTQYF
TGTGCCAGCAGTGCCTCACAGGGGTATACGCAGTATTTT
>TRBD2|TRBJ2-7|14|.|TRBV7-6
CASSLGAGDYEQYF
TGTGCCAGCAGCTTAGGTGCGGGAGACTACGAGCAGTACTTC
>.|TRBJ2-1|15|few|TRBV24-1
CATSRFRDGDNEQFF
TGTGCCACCAGCCGATTTCGGGACGGGGACAATGAGCAGTTCTTC
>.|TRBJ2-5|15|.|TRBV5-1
CASSLGATQGETQYF
TGCGCCAGCAGCTTGGGCGCCACCCAAGGGGAGACCCAGTACTTC
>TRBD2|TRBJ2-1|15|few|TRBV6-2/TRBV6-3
CASSYSGGRKNEQFF
TGTGCCAGCAGTTACTCAGGCGGGAGGAAGAATGAGCAGTTCTTC
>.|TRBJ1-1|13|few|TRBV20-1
CSASDSLNTEAFF
TGCAGTGCTTCGGACAGCCTTAACACTGAAGCTTTCTTT
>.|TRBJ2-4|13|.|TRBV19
CASSRLGQSLQYF
TGTGCCAGTAGTCGGCTCGGACAGTCCCTTCAGTACTTC
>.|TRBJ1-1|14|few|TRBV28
CASSQSGGIPEAFF
TGTGCCAGCAGCCAGTCCGGCGGAATCCCTGAAGCTTTCTTT
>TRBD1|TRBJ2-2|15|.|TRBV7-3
CASSRDRGGTGELFF
TGTGCCAGCAGCCGGGACAGGGGTGGCACCGGGGAGCTGTTTTTT
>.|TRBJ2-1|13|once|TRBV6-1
CASSEGWRNEQFF
TGTGCCAGCAGTGAAGGCTGGCGCAATGAGCAGTTCTTC
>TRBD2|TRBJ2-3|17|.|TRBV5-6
CASSRRVSGLITDTQYF
TGTGCCAGCAGCCGACGTGTTAGCGGGCTTATCACAGATACGCAGTATTTT
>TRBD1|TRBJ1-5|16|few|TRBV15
CATSRQGGYSNQPQHF
TGTGCCACCAGCAGGCAGGGGGGGTATAGCAATCAGCCCCAGCATTTT
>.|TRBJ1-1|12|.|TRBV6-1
CASSDPNTEAFF
TGTGCCAGCAGCGACCCGAACACTGAAGCTTTCTTT
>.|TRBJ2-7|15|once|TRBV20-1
CSARRSRVPRGEQYF
TGCAGTGCTAGACGGAGCAGGGTCCCCCGAGGAGAGCAGTACTTC
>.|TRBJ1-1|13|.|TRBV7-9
CASSFVENTEAFF
TGTGCCAGCAGCTTTGTTGAGAACACTGAAGCTTTCTTT
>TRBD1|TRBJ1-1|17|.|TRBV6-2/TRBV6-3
CASSSRDRGLSDTEAFF
TGTGCCAGCAGTTCCCGGGACAGGGGGCTATCGGACACTGAAGCTTTCTTT
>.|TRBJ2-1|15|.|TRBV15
CATSMRLSSYNEQFF
TGTGCCACCAGCATGAGGTTGAGCTCCTACAATGAGCAGTTCTTC
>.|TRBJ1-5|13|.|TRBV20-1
CSARGYSNQPQHF
TGCAGTGCTAGAGGGTATAGCAATCAGCCCCAGCATTTT
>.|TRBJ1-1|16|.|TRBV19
CASSTQGTTVGGNAFF
TGTGCCAGTAGTACCCAGGGGACTACCGTAGGAGGGAATGCTTTCTTT
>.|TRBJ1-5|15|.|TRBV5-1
CASSLDGVGNQPQHF
TGCGCCAGCAGCTTGGATGGGGTTGGGAATCAGCCCCAGCATTTT
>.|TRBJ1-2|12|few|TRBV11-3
CASSLDLGGYTF
TGTGCCAGCAGCTTAGATTTGGGTGGCTACACCTTC
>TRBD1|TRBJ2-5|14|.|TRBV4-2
CASSQGTAKETQYF
TGTGCCAGCAGCCAGGGGACAGCGAAAGAGACCCAGTACTTC
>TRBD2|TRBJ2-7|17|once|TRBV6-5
CASSYSRLAGGSYEQYF
TGTGCCAGCAGTTACTCGAGACTAGCGGGGGGATCCTACGAGCAGTACTTC
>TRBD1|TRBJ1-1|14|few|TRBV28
CASYPGGLHTEAFF
TGTGCCAGCTACCCAGGGGGTCTTCACACTGAAGCTTTCTTT
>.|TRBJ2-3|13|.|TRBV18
CASSPGLTDTQYF
TGTGCCAGCTCACCGGGACTCACAGATACGCAGTATTTT
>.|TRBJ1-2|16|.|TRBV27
CASSTGRASLNYGYTF
TGTGCCAGTTCGACGGGCAGGGCAAGTTTGAACTATGGCTACACCTTC
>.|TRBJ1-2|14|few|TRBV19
CASRPLEGWYGYTF
TGTGCCAGTAGACCTTTAGAGGGGTGGTATGGCTACACCTTC
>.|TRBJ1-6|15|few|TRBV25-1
CASSKTTGVNSPLHF
TGTGCCAGCAGTAAAACCACGGGGGTAAATTCACCCCTCCACTTT
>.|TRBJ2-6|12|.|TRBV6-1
CASKSGANVLTF
TGTGCCAGCAAGTCTGGGGCCAACGTCCTGACTTTC
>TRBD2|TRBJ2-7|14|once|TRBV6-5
CASSYGGSLYEQYF
TGTGCCAGCAGTTACGGCGGGAGTCTCTACGAGCAGTACTTC
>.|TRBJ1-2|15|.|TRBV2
CASSEPGLGRYGYTF
TGTGCCAGCAGTGAACCGGGACTAGGTCGGTATGGCTACACCTTC
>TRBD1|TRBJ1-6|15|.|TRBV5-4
CASRAGQGHNSPLHF
TGTGCCAGCAGGGCCGGACAGGGGCATAATTCACCCCTCCACTTT
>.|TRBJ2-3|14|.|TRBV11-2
CASRDGSGPDTQYF
TGTGCCAGCCGCGACGGGAGCGGTCCAGATACGCAGTATTTT
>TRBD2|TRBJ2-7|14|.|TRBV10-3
CAISPGGSIYEQYF
TGTGCCATCAGCCCCGGCGGGAGTATCTATGAGCAGTACTTC